The present entry profiles one T cell receptor (beta chain) with its context. Authors' methods: Nucleated cell number was recorded as an estimate derived from reference gene primer amplification. Produced via immunoSEQ multiplex PCR; TCRdb's table is partial and in-frame only. V and J calls and clone size are those listed in that table; D and trimming were worked out from the DNA. The sample consists of about 180,000 clones, about 88% of them appearing once. The data are from a study of blood T cell repertoires in COVID-19. Study-wide context: Samples representing acute and convalescent COVID-19 were sourced from the United States, Italy and Spain.

The CDR3 runs to 14 residues. V shed 4 bases, J shed 5 bases, and the junction held 3 bases outside the gene matches. Germline lookup yields CDR1 SGHTA and CDR2 FQGNSA. The chain combines TRBV7-2 with TRBJ2-5, with 11 bases matching TRBD2. This sequence was found in a woman in her twenties or thirties with active or convalescent COVID-19. The sequenced sample was peripheral blood. For the CDR3, the DNA is TGTGCCAGCAGCTCGGGACTAGCGGTTGAGACCCAGTACTTC. Its protein product is CASSSGLAVETQYF.